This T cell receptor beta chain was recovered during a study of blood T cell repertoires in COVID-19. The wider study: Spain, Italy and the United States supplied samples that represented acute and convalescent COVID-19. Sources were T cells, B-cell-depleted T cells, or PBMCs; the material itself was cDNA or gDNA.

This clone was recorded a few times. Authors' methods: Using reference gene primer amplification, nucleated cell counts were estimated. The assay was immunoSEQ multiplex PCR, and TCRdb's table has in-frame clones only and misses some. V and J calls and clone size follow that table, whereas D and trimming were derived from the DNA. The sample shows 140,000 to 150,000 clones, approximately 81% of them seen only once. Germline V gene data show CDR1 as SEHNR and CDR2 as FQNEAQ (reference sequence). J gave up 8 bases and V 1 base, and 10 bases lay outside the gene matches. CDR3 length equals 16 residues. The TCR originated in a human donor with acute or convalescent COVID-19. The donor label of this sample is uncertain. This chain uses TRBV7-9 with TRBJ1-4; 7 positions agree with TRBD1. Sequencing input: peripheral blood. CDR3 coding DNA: TGTGCCAGCAGCTTAGTAAGGGGGACAGTGAGCGAAAAACTGTTTTTT. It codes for CASSLVRGTVSEKLFF.